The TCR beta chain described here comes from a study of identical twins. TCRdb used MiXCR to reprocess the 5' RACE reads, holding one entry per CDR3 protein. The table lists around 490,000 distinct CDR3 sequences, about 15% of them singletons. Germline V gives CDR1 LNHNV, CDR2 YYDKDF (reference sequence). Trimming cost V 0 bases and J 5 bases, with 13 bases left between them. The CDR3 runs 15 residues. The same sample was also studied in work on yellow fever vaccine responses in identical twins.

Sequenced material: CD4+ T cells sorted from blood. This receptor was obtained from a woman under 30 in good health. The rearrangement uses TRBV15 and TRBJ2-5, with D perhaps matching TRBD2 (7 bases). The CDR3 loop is CATSRDLGGQETQYF. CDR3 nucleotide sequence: TGTGCCACCAGCAGAGATCTGGGGGGGCAGGAGACCCAGTACTTC.